This TCR beta chain was captured in a study of metastatic and nonmetastatic thyroid tumors. Overall study context: Both malignant and benign thyroid patients supplied peripheral blood and tumor or nodule tissue samples, across which the repertoires of these patients were then compared.

Using MiXCR, TCRdb re-called clones from the PCR reads. The sample includes fewer than 50,000 clones, 15% to 20% of them seen just once. No patient received treatment before thyroid surgery. This clone was seen repeatedly, ten times or more. Specimen: blood. This TCR derives from a female donor with papillary thyroid cancer or a benign thyroid nodule (not recorded which). Some clones in this sample may be carry-over from other donors' samples.

CDR3 in amino acids: CASSPRTGQGIYEQYF. The CDR3 DNA follows: TGTGCCAGCAGCCCAAGGACGGGGCAGGGAATTTACGAGCAGTACTTC. V and J are TRBV7-8 and TRBJ2-7, with D perhaps TRBD1 or TRBD2 (5 bases each). The CDR3 totals 16 residues. Germline values: CDR1 SGHVS, CDR2 FQNEAQ. V was shortened by 5 bases and J by 4 bases, with 21 bases between the two germline ends. Full variable domain (missing parts from reference TRBV7-8 and TRBJ2-7): GAGVSQSPRYKVAKRGQDVALRCDPISGHVSLFWYQQALGQGPEFLTYFQNEAQLDKSGLPSDRFFAERPEGSVSTLKIQRTQQEDSAVYLCASSPRTGQGIYEQYFGPGTRLTVT.